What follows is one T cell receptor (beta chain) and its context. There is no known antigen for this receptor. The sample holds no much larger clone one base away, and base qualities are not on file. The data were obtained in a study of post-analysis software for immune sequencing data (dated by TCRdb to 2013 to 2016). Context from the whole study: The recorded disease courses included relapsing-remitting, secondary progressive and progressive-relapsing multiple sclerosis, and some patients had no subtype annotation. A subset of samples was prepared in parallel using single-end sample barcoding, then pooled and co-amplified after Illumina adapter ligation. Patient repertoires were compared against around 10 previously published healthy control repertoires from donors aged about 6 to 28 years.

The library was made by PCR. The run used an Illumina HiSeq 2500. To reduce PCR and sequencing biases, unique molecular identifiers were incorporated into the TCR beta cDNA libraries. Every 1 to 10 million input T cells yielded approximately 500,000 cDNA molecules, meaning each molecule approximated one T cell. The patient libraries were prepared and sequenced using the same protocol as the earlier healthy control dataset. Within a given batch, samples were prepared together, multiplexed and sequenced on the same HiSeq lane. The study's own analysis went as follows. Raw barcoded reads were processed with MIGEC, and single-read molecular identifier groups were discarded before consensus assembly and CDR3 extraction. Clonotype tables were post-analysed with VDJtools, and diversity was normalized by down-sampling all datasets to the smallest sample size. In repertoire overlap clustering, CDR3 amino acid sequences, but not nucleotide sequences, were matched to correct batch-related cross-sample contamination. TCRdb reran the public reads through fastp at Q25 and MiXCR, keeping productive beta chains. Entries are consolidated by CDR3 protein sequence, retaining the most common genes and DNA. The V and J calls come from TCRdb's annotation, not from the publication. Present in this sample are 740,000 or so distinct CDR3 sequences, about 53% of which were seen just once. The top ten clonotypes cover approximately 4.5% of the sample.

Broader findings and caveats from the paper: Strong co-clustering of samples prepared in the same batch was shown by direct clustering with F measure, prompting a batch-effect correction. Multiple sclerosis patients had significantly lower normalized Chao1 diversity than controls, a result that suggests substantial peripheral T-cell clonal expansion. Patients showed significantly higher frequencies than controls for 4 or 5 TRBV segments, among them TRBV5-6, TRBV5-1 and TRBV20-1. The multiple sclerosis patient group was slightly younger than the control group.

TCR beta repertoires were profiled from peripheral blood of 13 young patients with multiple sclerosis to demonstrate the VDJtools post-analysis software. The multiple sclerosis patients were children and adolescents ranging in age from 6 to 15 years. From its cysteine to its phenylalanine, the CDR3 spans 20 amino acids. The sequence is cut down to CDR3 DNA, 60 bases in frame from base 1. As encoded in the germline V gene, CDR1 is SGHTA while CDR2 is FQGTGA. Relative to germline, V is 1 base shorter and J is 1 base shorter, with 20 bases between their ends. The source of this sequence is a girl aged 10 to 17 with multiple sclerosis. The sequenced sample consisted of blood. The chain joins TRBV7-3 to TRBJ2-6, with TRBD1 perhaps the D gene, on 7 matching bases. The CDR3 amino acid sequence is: CASSLNPGVRGESGANVLTF. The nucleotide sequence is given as TGTGCCAGCAGCTTAAACCCAGGGGTCAGGGGGGAATCTGGGGCCAACGTCCTGACTTTC.